Each of the 32 T cell receptor beta chains below was sequenced from the same sample in a study of blood T cell repertoires in COVID-19. Sequencing was performed with immunoSEQ multiplex PCR; in TCRdb, only in-frame clones are kept and a portion is missing. The sample lists 130,000 or so clones, roughly 80% occurring once. Specimen: peripheral blood. These receptors were taken from a man aged 60 to 69 with acute or convalescent COVID-19.

This CDR3 is CASSSGVQETQYF. The CDR3 region has the DNA TGCGCCAGCAGCTCAGGGGTACAAGAGACCCAGTACTTC. The gene calls are TRBV5-1 and TRBJ2-5, with a weak D call TRBD1 (6 bases). Trimming shortened V by 3 bases and J by 2 bases, and 8 bases separated the two germline ends. The CDR3 spans 13 residues. Germline CDR1 and CDR2: SGHRS and YFSETQ.

This chain connects TRBV7-3 to TRBJ2-3, with 10 bases aligning to TRBD2. In germline, CDR1 is SGHTA, CDR2 FQGTGA. CDR3 length equals 15 residues. Trimming cost V 5 bases and J 3 bases; bases outside gene matches: 5. In nucleotides, the CDR3 is TGTGCCAGCAGCAAAGCGGGGGGGCAGACAGATACGCAGTATTTT. Translating gives CASSKAGGQTDTQYF.

The chain joins TRBV30 to TRBJ2-6; a possible D gene is TRBD1 (6 bases). The V end lost 2 bases, the J end lost 0 bases, and 8 bases lay between the germline ends. The CDR3 covers 15 residues. Per the germline V gene, CDR1 is GTSNPN and CDR2 is SVGIG (reference sequence). CDR3 nucleotides: TGTGCCTGGAGTCGACAGGACTCTGGGGCCAACGTCCTGACTTTC. This encodes CAWSRQDSGANVLTF. Looking up the rest from reference TRBV30 and TRBJ2-6 gives the full variable domain: SQTIHQWPATLVQPVGSPLSLECTVEGTSNPNLYWYRQAAGRGLQLLFYSVGIGQISSEVPQNLSASRPQDRQFILSSKKLLLSDSGFYLCAWSRQDSGANVLTFGAGSRLTVL.

The chain is built from TRBV11-2 and TRBJ2-7, with 8 nucleotides matching TRBD2. With V trimmed by 7 bases and J by 7 bases, 15 bases remained unmatched. Germline V lookup: CDR1 SGHAT, CDR2 FQNNGV. This CDR3 is built from 15 residues. CDR3 sequence (DNA): TGTGCCAGCACCCTCGGTCGGGGGGGCTCTTGGGAGCAGTACTTC. Protein sequence: CASTLGRGGSWEQYF.

This chain links TRBV5-4 with TRBJ2-2; D is unresolved. In germline, CDR1 is SGHNT, CDR2 YYREEE (reference sequence). The V gene lost 0 bases and the J gene lost 1 base, with 10 bases spanning the gap. This CDR3 comprises 16 residues. CDR3 in amino acids: CASSLAPSWNTGELFF. The CDR3 nucleotides read TGTGCCAGCAGCTTGGCCCCCAGTTGGAACACCGGGGAGCTGTTTTTT.

This chain connects TRBV19 to TRBJ2-3; TRBD1 matches at 8 bases. J was trimmed by 1 base and V by 0 bases; bases with no gene match: 3. Germline CDR1 and CDR2: LNHDA and SQIVND (reference sequence). The length of the CDR3 is 16 residues. CDR3 protein: CASSIDTGQGTDTQYF. In DNA, the CDR3 is TGTGCCAGTAGTATAGACACGGGACAGGGCACAGATACGCAGTATTTT.

V usage is TRBV7-9 and J usage is TRBJ2-7; possibly TRBD1 for D (6 bases). Per germline, CDR1 SEHNR and CDR2 FQNEAQ (reference sequence). V gave up 3 bases and J gave up 5 bases, with 14 bases separating them. CDR3 size: 14 residues. The CDR3 here is CASSFSGAIHEQYF. The CDR3 nucleotides read TGTGCCAGCAGCTTCTCAGGGGCGATCCACGAGCAGTACTTC.

The J gene is TRBJ2-1, the V gene TRBV6-5; 11 bases are shared with TRBD1. Trimming cost V 5 bases and J 8 bases; bases outside gene matches: 8. This CDR3 region has 15 residues. The germline V gene has CDR1 MNHEY and CDR2 SVGAGI. Written as DNA, the CDR3 is TGTGCCAGCAGTATGGGGACAGGGGGACATTATGAGCAGTTCTTC. This codes for CASSMGTGGHYEQFF.

The chain combines TRBV3-1 (or the pseudogene TRBV3-2) with TRBJ2-2; 16 bases match TRBD2. CDR1 LGHDT and CDR2 YNNKEL come from the germline V gene (reference sequence). V shed 3 bases and J 7 bases; nucleotides not matched to a gene: 11. There are 19 residues in the CDR3. The CDR3 coding sequence is TGTGCCAGCAGCCACCTGCCGGGACTAGCGGGGGGGCCTATCGGGGAGCTGTTTTTT. Its translation is CASSHLPGLAGGPIGELFF.

The chain links TRBV19 to TRBJ2-1; TRBD1 matches 9 bases. Germline loops: CDR1 LNHDA, CDR2 SQIVND (reference sequence). There are 15 residues in the CDR3. J lost 4 bases, V lost 4 bases, and 5 bases had no gene match. CDR3 loop: CASSTGTGTYNEQFF. The CDR3 DNA reads TGTGCCAGTAGTACAGGGACAGGGACGTACAATGAGCAGTTCTTC. Combining the CDR3 with reference TRBV19 and TRBJ2-1 gives the whole variable domain DGGITQSPKYLFRKEGQNVTLSCEQNLNHDAMYWYRQDPGQGLRLIYYSQIVNDFQKGDIAEGYSVSREKKESFPLTVTSAQKNPTAFYLCASSTGTGTYNEQFFGPGTRLTVL.

In the case of this clone: Germline and junction disagree at one end, which may indicate a read error. The rearrangement uses TRBV5-4 and TRBJ2-2, with 9 bases lining up with TRBD2. The CDR3 spans 14 residues. CDR1 is SGHNT, CDR2 YYREEE, per germline (reference sequence). The CDR3 spells CATGSGGNPGELFF. In DNA form, the CDR3 reads TGTGCCACCGGAAGCGGGGGGAACCCCGGGGAGCTGTTTTTT.

The rearrangement links TRBV5-1 to TRBJ2-5; D remains ambiguous. Deletions cut 4 bases from V and 2 bases from J, with 12 bases between. CDR1 and CDR2 from the germline V gene are SGHRS and YFSETQ. There are 14 residues in the CDR3. The CDR3: CASSRPSDQETQYF. In nucleotides, the CDR3 is TGCGCCAGCAGCAGGCCGAGCGATCAAGAGACCCAGTACTTC.

The chain joins TRBV7-6 to TRBJ1-6; no reliable D call. The length of the CDR3 is 13 residues. Between the trimmed V and J ends, which lost 1 base and 7 bases, there was a span of 5 bases. Germline V gives CDR1 SGHVS, CDR2 FNYEAQ. CDR3 region: CASSLVQNSPLHF. The CDR3 bases are TGTGCCAGCAGCTTAGTACAGAATTCACCCCTCCACTTT. Full variable domain (remainder filled in from reference TRBV7-6 and TRBJ1-6): GAGVSQSPRYKVTKRGQDVALRCDPISGHVSLYWYRQALGQGPEFLTYFNYEAQQDKSGLPNDRFSAERPEGSISTLTIQRTEQRDSAMYRCASSLVQNSPLHFGNGTRLTVT.

Remarks on this clone: This sample includes further DNA sequences coding for the same CDR3. This sequence joins TRBV5-1 and TRBJ2-6; no clear D. The CDR3 spans 15 residues. Per the germline V gene, CDR1 is SGHRS and CDR2 is YFSETQ. Between the trimmed V and J ends, which lost 0 bases and 0 bases, there was a span of 4 bases. The CDR3, as DNA: TGCGCCAGCAGCTTGGAGAGCTCTGGGGCCAACGTCCTGACTTTC. Its protein product is CASSLESSGANVLTF.

The rearrangement joins TRBV5-1 to TRBJ2-1; 10 positions match TRBD2. Per germline, CDR1 SGHRS and CDR2 YFSETQ. With 0 bases clipped from V and 8 bases from J, the junction kept 11 bases outside the gene matches. This CDR3 spans 17 amino acids. The CDR3 reads CASSLVASGGGSDEQFF. The CDR3 DNA is TGCGCCAGCAGCTTGGTCGCTAGCGGGGGAGGGTCGGATGAGCAGTTCTTC.

V and J are TRBV27 and TRBJ1-1; 7 nucleotides agree with TRBD1. V lost 5 bases to trimming and J lost 0 bases; unmatched junction nucleotides: 3. This CDR3 region has 14 residues. Germline V gene data show CDR1 as MNHEY and CDR2 as SMNVEV (reference sequence). The CDR3 DNA is TGTGCCAGCAGTCCGACAGGGATGAACACTGAAGCTTTCTTT. The encoded protein is CASSPTGMNTEAFF.

This chain connects TRBV12-3 or TRBV12-4 to TRBJ2-4, with D maybe TRBD2 (6 bases). The CDR3 sequence is 13 residues long. The V gene lost 7 bases and the J gene lost 3 bases, with 10 bases spanning the gap. DNA for the CDR3: TGTGCCAGCATGGAGGGATTCAAAAACATTCAGTACTTC. This sequence encodes CASMEGFKNIQYF.

V and J are TRBV6-2 or TRBV6-3 and TRBJ2-1, with D possibly being TRBD1 (8 bases). V was clipped by 5 bases and J by 10 bases, with 15 bases between them. Germline values: CDR1 MNHEY, CDR2 SVGEGT. The CDR3 consists of 13 residues. In nucleotides, the CDR3 is TGTGCCAGCAGTGTAAACAGGGGGGGCGAGCAGTTCTTC. Its translation is CASSVNRGGEQFF.

The V call is TRBV20-1, the J call TRBJ1-2; D perhaps matches TRBD1 (5 bases). From germline, CDR1 is DFQATT and CDR2 SNEGSKA (reference sequence). The V end lost 3 bases, the J end lost 4 bases, and 15 bases lay between the germline ends. CDR3 length equals 14 residues. The CDR3 coding sequence is TGCAGTGCTAGTGCGCAGGGCCAAACCTATGGCTACACCTTC. Its protein product is CSASAQGQTYGYTF.

The V gene is TRBV5-1, the J gene TRBJ2-7; TRBD2 agrees at 10 bases. This CDR3 has 14 residues. Per the germline V gene, CDR1 is SGHRS and CDR2 is YFSETQ. V lost 7 bases and J lost 1; bases outside the gene matches: 5. The CDR3 reads CASFPTSGSYEQYF. CDR3 DNA sequence: TGCGCCAGCTTCCCGACTAGCGGGTCCTACGAGCAGTACTTC.

The J gene is TRBJ2-5, the V gene TRBV9, with 7 positions matching TRBD2. The CDR3 totals 15 residues. V shed 0 bases, J shed 5 bases, and the junction held 7 bases outside the gene matches. The V gene's germline CDR1 is SGDLS and CDR2 YYNGEE. The CDR3 bases are TGTGCCAGCAGCGTAGGAGGGAGGGCCCGTGAGACCCAGTACTTC. Residues: CASSVGGRARETQYF.

V is TRBV24-1 and J is TRBJ2-2; 8 nucleotides agree with TRBD1. The CDR3 length is 16 residues. Germline CDR1 reads KGHDR; CDR2 reads SFDVKD. Germline trimming cut 9 bases from V and 7 bases from J; bases unmatched to any gene: 15. CDR3 sequence: CATQASGQGAVGELFF. The CDR3 bases are TGTGCCACCCAGGCCTCGGGGCAGGGGGCAGTCGGGGAGCTGTTTTTT.

V is TRBV5-4 and J is TRBJ1-2, with D maybe TRBD1 (5 bases). With 0 bases removed from V and 6 bases from J, the gap between germline ends came to 15 bases. Germline-derived CDR1 and CDR2 are SGHNT and YYREEE (reference sequence). The CDR3 consists of 15 residues. CDR3 bases: TGTGCCAGCAGCTTGGCTCCCAGGGATGAGGATGGCTACACCTTC. Translation gives CASSLAPRDEDGYTF.

This chain uses TRBV20-1 with TRBJ1-4; D remains ambiguous. Germline-derived CDR1 and CDR2 are DFQATT and SNEGSKA (reference sequence). Deletions cut 3 bases from V and 8 bases from J, with 16 bases between. The CDR3 consists of 14 residues. This CDR3 reads CSASDPLGGEKLFF. CDR3 bases: TGCAGTGCTAGTGACCCTCTGGGAGGGGAAAAACTGTTTTTT.

This clone was counted once. The chain uses TRBV12-5 and TRBJ1-3; D gene uncertain. The ends were cut back, 2 bases at V and 5 bases at J, with 4 bases in the middle. Germline V gives CDR1 LGHNT, CDR2 FRNRAP. The CDR3 covers 12 residues. This CDR3 reads CASGLPRNTIYF. CDR3 DNA sequence: TGTGCTAGTGGTTTGCCTAGAAACACCATATATTTT.

The sample holds one count of this clone. V is TRBV11-2 and J is TRBJ2-5; 12 positions match TRBD2. This CDR3 spans 16 amino acids. The germline V gene has CDR1 SGHAT and CDR2 FQNNGV. V lost 5 bases, J lost 5 bases, and 9 bases stayed unmatched. CDR3 DNA: TGTGCCAGCAGCCGCCCTAGCGGGGGGGCCTCTGAGACCCAGTACTTC. Its protein product is CASSRPSGGASETQYF.

The chain is built from TRBV5-1 and TRBJ2-7; D remains ambiguous. The CDR3 is 14 amino acids. V was pared by 7 bases and J by 0 bases, with 14 bases between. Looked up from germline, CDR1 is SGHRS and CDR2 is YFSETQ. The CDR3 region is CASQGTVSSYEQYF. The CDR3 DNA reads TGCGCCAGCCAAGGAACAGTCAGCTCCTACGAGCAGTACTTC.

The CDR3 DNA sequence: TGTGCCAGCAGCTTAGACGGGACAGGGGGAGCTGGGGCCAACGTCCTGACTTTC. It translates to CASSLDGTGGAGANVLTF. This rearrangement joins TRBV7-2 to TRBJ2-6; 11 bases fit TRBD1. With V trimmed by 1 base and J by 2 bases, 4 bases remained unmatched. The CDR3 totals 18 residues. Germline lookup yields CDR1 SGHTA and CDR2 FQGNSA.

The rearrangement uses TRBV11-2 and TRBJ2-7; 10 bases are a match to TRBD1. From germline, CDR1 is SGHAT and CDR2 FQNNGV. Losses at the gene ends were 6 bases for V and 2 bases for J; bases not matched to a gene: 16. This CDR3 region has 18 residues. The CDR3 DNA reads TGTGCCAGCAGAAAACCCCTTCTGACAGGGGGCGCCGCCTACGAGCAGTACTTC. The encoded protein is CASRKPLLTGGAAYEQYF.

The chain recombines TRBV7-9 with TRBJ2-5; 7 bases agree with TRBD1. Germline CDR1 and CDR2: SEHNR and FQNEAQ (reference sequence). Trimming removed 5 bases from V and 5 bases from J; junction bases left unmatched: 5. The CDR3 is 13 amino acids. CDR3 region: CASSPTDRETQYF. In nucleotides, the CDR3 is TGTGCCAGCAGCCCGACGGACAGGGAGACCCAGTACTTC.

The rearrangement links TRBV6-5 to TRBJ1-1, with TRBD1 matching 8 bases. Trimming at V came to 6 bases and at J to 4 bases, leaving 4 bases not matched to a gene. CDR3 size: 13 residues. Germline CDR1 MNHEY, CDR2 SVGAGI. The CDR3 DNA reads TGTGCCAGCAGGGACAGGGTTGGCACTGAAGCTTTCTTT. Amino acids: CASRDRVGTEAFF.

The chain has TRBV3-1 (or the pseudogene TRBV3-2) and TRBJ2-3; D perhaps matches TRBD2 (6 bases). This CDR3 region has 17 residues. In germline, CDR1 is LGHDT, CDR2 YNNKEL (reference sequence). V was cut by 1 base and J by 1 base, with 15 bases left in between. The CDR3 nucleotides are TGTGCCAGCAGCCAAGCAACCCCGGGACTCCGCACAGATACGCAGTATTTT. Translation: CASSQATPGLRTDTQYF.